This TCR beta chain was found in a study of beta chain features in type 1 diabetes. About the study: All samples yielded 100 million to 140 million examined sorted cells.

V shed 5 bases and J shed 1 base, with 8 bases lying between them. CDR3 length: 13 amino acids. Germline V gene data show CDR1 as SGHVS and CDR2 as FQNEAQ. Findings of the study overall: People with Type 1 diabetes carried modestly yet significantly shorter TCRB CDR3s in all four CD4+ subsets. Patients' naive, central memory and Treg TCRB repertoires seemed closer to one another than those of healthy donors.

A word on this clone: What it binds is not known.

Sequenced material consisted of expressed TCRB transcripts (all of the isolated RNA was reverse transcribed). Produced via immunoSEQ multiplex PCR; TCRdb's table is partial and in-frame only. The sample has more than 300,000 clones, roughly 13% seen once. The clonotype comes from a woman aged 18-30 years with type 1 diabetes. The material sequenced was naive CD4+ T cells from blood. This chain connects TRBV7-8 to TRBJ1-2, with D perhaps matching TRBD1 (6 bases). This chain's CDR3 is CASSPDSNYGYTF. The CDR3, as DNA: TGTGCCAGCAGCCCGGACAGTAACTATGGCTACACCTTC.